The 17 T cell receptor beta chains given below trace back to one sample, sequenced in a study of T and B cells in COVID-19 patients. From blood, about 250-500 ng of genomic DNA served as TRB template. Multiplex PCR with BIOMED2 TRB-A/B primer pools amplified TRB rearrangements. One entry per CDR3 protein, called by TCRdb with MiXCR from the multiplex PCR reads. The table lists more than 20,000 distinct CDR3 sequences, about 33% of them singletons. Sequenced material: blood. All receptors derive from a human donor who had recovered from COVID-19.

This clonotype is judged medium-sized. The chain uses TRBV19 and TRBJ2-3; 7 nucleotides line up with TRBD1. CDR3 length: 13 residues. Germline V CDR1 and CDR2: LNHDA, SQIVND (reference sequence). Germline trimming cut 5 bases from V and 6 bases from J; bases unmatched to any gene: 5. The CDR3: CASSSTGVDTQYF. CDR3 nucleotides: TGTGCCAGTAGTTCTACAGGGGTCGATACGCAGTATTTT. The full variable domain, rest sourced from reference TRBV19 and TRBJ2-3, is DGGITQSPKYLFRKEGQNVTLSCEQNLNHDAMYWYRQDPGQGLRLIYYSQIVNDFQKGDIAEGYSVSREKKESFPLTVTSAQKNPTAFYLCASSSTGVDTQYFGPGTRLTVL.

With regard to this clonotype: A clone one base away is much larger, so this may be a read error. The V and J genes are TRBV19 and TRBJ2-1; D not resolved. In germline, CDR1 is LNHDA, CDR2 SQIVND (reference sequence). There are 13 residues in the CDR3. Trimming left V 7 bases short and J 9 bases short, with 16 bases between. CDR3 sequence: CASNTVPSGEQFF. CDR3 DNA sequence: TGTGCCAGTAACACCGTCCCGAGTGGTGAGCAGTTCTTC. The full variable domain, its missing parts supplied by reference TRBV19 and TRBJ2-1, is DGGITQSPKYLFRKEGQNVTLSCEQNLNHDAMYWYRQDPGQGLRLIYYSQIVNDFQKGDIAEGYSVSREKKESFPLTVTSAQKNPTAFYLCASNTVPSGEQFFGPGTRLTVL.

The V gene is TRBV19, the J gene TRBJ1-6, with TRBD1 matching over 8 bases. After removal of 4 bases from V and 10 bases from J, the junction contained 18 bases not matched to a gene. The CDR3 length is 18 residues. Germline values: CDR1 LNHDA, CDR2 SQIVND (reference sequence). Here the CDR3 reads CASSTQTIQDRAESPLHF. As DNA, the CDR3 is TGTGCCAGTAGTACGCAAACAATCCAGGACAGGGCTGAATCACCCCTCCACTTT.

This clonotype is classed as medium-sized. This chain uses TRBV19 with TRBJ2-2, with 13 positions matching TRBD2. Trimming cost V 4 bases and J 3 bases; bases outside gene matches: 5. The CDR3 is 17 amino acids. Germline V gene lookup returns CDR1 LNHDA and CDR2 SQIVND (reference sequence). DNA of the CDR3: TGTGCCAGTAGTACCGGGACTAGCGGGATACACACCGGGGAGCTGTTTTTT. Encoded protein: CASSTGTSGIHTGELFF.

The chain recombines TRBV11-1 with TRBJ2-6; D is undetermined. CDR1 SGHAT and CDR2 FQDESV come from the germline V gene (reference sequence). The CDR3 is 16 amino acids. The V and J ends lost 4 bases and 0 bases respectively, with 10 bases between them. Here the CDR3 reads CASSSFLSSGANVLTF. CDR3 nucleotide sequence: TGTGCCAGCAGCTCGTTCCTAAGCTCTGGGGCCAACGTCCTGACTTTC.

Only a few counts were recorded for this clonotype. The chain combines TRBV6-2 or TRBV6-3 with TRBJ1-2; tentatively, D is TRBD1 (6 bases). The CDR3 sequence is 13 residues long. V was pared by 4 bases and J by 4 bases, with 10 bases between. The V gene's germline CDR1 is MNHEY and CDR2 SVGEGT. The CDR3 nucleotides read TGTGCCAGCAGTTTGAGGGGGATCTATGGCTACACCTTC. This translates into CASSLRGIYGYTF.

This clonotype was seen just once. The rearrangement joins TRBV7-9 to TRBJ2-1; D gene ambiguous. V lost 5 bases to trimming and J lost 6 bases, with 17 bases between them. This CDR3 is 15 amino acids long. Germline loops: CDR1 SEHNR, CDR2 FQNEAQ (reference sequence). The CDR3 sequence is CASSPTLRRGNEQFF. Here the CDR3 DNA reads TGTGCCAGCAGCCCTACCCTCCGGCGCGGCAATGAGCAGTTCTTC.

This chain uses TRBV11-1 with TRBJ1-4; 7 bases are shared with TRBD1. After removal of 6 bases from V and 0 bases from J, the junction contained 7 bases not matched to a gene. Per germline, CDR1 SGHAT and CDR2 FQDESV (reference sequence). This CDR3 comprises 16 residues. CDR3 amino acids: CASSPGTAATNEKLFF. The CDR3 region has the DNA TGTGCCAGCAGTCCCGGGACAGCCGCAACTAATGAAAAACTGTTTTTT.

This sequence joins TRBV5-6 and TRBJ2-3; tentative D call: TRBD2 (7 bases). The CDR3 extends over 17 amino acids. V was pared by 4 bases and J by 4 bases, with 22 bases between. In germline, CDR1 is SGHDT, CDR2 YYEEEE. Here the CDR3 reads CASSPHLRGGGPDTQYF. CDR3 nucleotides: TGTGCCAGCAGCCCCCACCTCCGAGGGGGGGGCCCAGATACGCAGTATTTT.

This chain connects TRBV6-5 to TRBJ1-3; 8 bases line up with TRBD1. V was clipped by 2 bases and J by 2 bases; unmatched bases: 2. Germline V gives CDR1 MNHEY, CDR2 SVGAGI. This CDR3 spans 15 amino acids. The CDR3 protein is CASSYDRGAGNTIYF. CDR3 coding DNA: TGTGCCAGCAGTTACGACAGGGGAGCTGGAAACACCATATATTTT.

This clonotype was recorded a few times. CDR3 protein: CASSLRVSNQPQHF. CDR3 coding DNA: TGCGCCAGCAGCCTGCGGGTTAGCAATCAGCCCCAGCATTTT. This chain connects TRBV4-3 to TRBJ1-5; D is ambiguous. Trimming pared 4 bases from V and 0 bases from J, leaving 7 bases between. The CDR3 is 14 amino acids. Germline CDR1 reads LGHNA; CDR2 reads YSLEER.

This sequence joins TRBV6-6 and TRBJ2-2; D unresolved. The germline gives CDR1 MNHNY, CDR2 SVGAGI (reference sequence). This CDR3 is 14 amino acids long. Trimming cost V 5 bases and J 5 bases, with 12 bases left between them. The CDR3 sequence is CASSPSPETGELFF. DNA of the CDR3: TGTGCCAGCAGTCCGTCCCCGGAAACCGGGGAGCTGTTTTTT.

This clonotype came up many times. The J gene is TRBJ2-3, the V gene TRBV6-1, with a possible D match to TRBD1 (5 bases). Deletions cut 2 bases from V and 5 bases from J, with 14 bases between. The CDR3 has 15 amino acids. CDR1 and CDR2 from the germline V gene are MNHNS and SASEGT. The CDR3 region is CASSERARAKDTQYF. The DNA of the CDR3 is TGTGCCAGCAGTGAACGTGCCAGGGCAAAAGATACGCAGTATTTT.

Only a few counts were recorded for this clonotype. Sequence at one end of the junction differs from germline and may be a read error. The chain is built from TRBV4-3 and TRBJ2-1; 8 bases fit TRBD2. Per the germline V gene, CDR1 is LGHNA and CDR2 is YSLEER. The CDR3 has 18 amino acids. The CDR3, as DNA: TGTGCCAGCAGCCAAGCTACCAGAGCGGGAGTAGGATACAATGAGCAGTTCTTC. Its translation: CASSQATRAGVGYNEQFF.

The chain joins TRBV7-2 to TRBJ2-3, with 12 bases that match TRBD2. The CDR3 spans 17 residues. V shed 0 bases, J shed 2 bases, and the junction held 3 bases outside the gene matches. Germline V gene sequence: CDR1 SGHTA, CDR2 FQGNSA. DNA of the CDR3: TGTGCCAGCAGCTTAGCCGGACTAGCGGGGAACACAGATACGCAGTATTTT. Translation gives CASSLAGLAGNTDTQYF.

This clonotype was found a few times. The V and J genes are TRBV24-1 and TRBJ2-7; D remains ambiguous. From germline, CDR1 is KGHDR and CDR2 SFDVKD. V dropped 5 bases and J dropped 6 bases, with 7 bases sitting between them. The CDR3 totals 11 residues. The CDR3 DNA follows: TGTGCCACCAGTGGCAGTGGCGAGCAGTACTTC. Translating it yields CATSGSGEQYF.

The gene calls are TRBV5-6 and TRBJ1-5; 7 bases are a match to TRBD1. The CDR3 runs to 15 residues. CDR1 SGHDT and CDR2 YYEEEE come from the germline V gene. Trimming cost V 1 base and J 4 bases; bases outside gene matches: 5. CDR3 region: CASSLLTGINQPQHF. The DNA of the CDR3 is TGTGCCAGCAGCTTGCTGACAGGGATTAATCAGCCCCAGCATTTT.